A single sample is the source of the 17 T cell receptor beta chains below, sequenced in a study of cytomegalovirus exposure and HLA in healthy donors. Primers: 60 Vbeta forward and 13 Jbeta reverse. Sequenced by immunoSEQ multiplex PCR; TCRdb stores in-frame clones only, minus some. The sample yields about 160,000 clones, around 84% seen once. Source material: PBMCs. These receptors were taken from a male donor in good health and CMV-seropositive.

This clone appeared a single time. The chain carries TRBV18 and TRBJ2-7; the D is unclear. In germline, CDR1 is KGHSH, CDR2 LQKENI. The CDR3 loop spans 12 amino acids. V shed 2 bases and J shed 6 bases, with 8 bases lying between them. The CDR3 nucleotides read TGTGCCAGCTCACCAGGTAGTAGCGAGCAGTACTTC. Translating it yields CASSPGSSEQYF.

CDR3 protein: CASSSSGWSQETQYF. CDR3 coding DNA: TGTGCCAGCAGCTCATCGGGGTGGTCTCAAGAGACCCAGTACTTC. The chain recombines TRBV6-5 with TRBJ2-5; a weak D match, TRBD2 (5 bases). The CDR3 is made up of 15 amino acids. V shed 6 bases and J shed 2 bases, with 16 bases lying between them. CDR1 is MNHEY, CDR2 SVGAGI, per germline.

The rearrangement uses TRBV19 and TRBJ1-2, with a weak D call TRBD1 (6 bases). The CDR3 spans 16 residues. Germline lookup yields CDR1 LNHDA and CDR2 SQIVND (reference sequence). The germline V and J ends were trimmed by 2 bases and 1 base, with 14 bases remaining between them. The CDR3 here is CASSILRQVVNYGYTF. The CDR3 coding sequence is TGTGCCAGTAGTATACTCCGACAGGTTGTTAACTATGGCTACACCTTC.

J is TRBJ1-5 and V is TRBV7-2; D might be TRBD1 (6 bases). Trimming took off 5 bases at V and 2 bases at J, with 10 bases between the two ends. Germline assignment: CDR1 SGHTA and CDR2 FQGNSA. CDR3 size: 14 residues. The CDR3 is CASSPRGGNQPQHF. In DNA form, the CDR3 reads TGTGCCAGCAGCCCCAGGGGTGGCAATCAGCCCCAGCATTTT.

The chain recombines TRBV15 with TRBJ1-6, with 7 bases fitting TRBD1. CDR3 size: 15 residues. Trimming cost V 3 bases and J 7 bases; bases outside gene matches: 6. Germline V lookup: CDR1 LNHNV, CDR2 YYDKDF (reference sequence). CDR3 protein: CATSRRDSFNSPLHF. In DNA, the CDR3 is TGTGCCACCAGCAGGCGGGACAGCTTCAATTCACCCCTCCACTTT.

The CDR3 region is CASSLGGDSLEEQYF. The CDR3, as DNA: TGTGCCAGCAGCTTGGGAGGCGACAGTTTGGAGGAGCAGTACTTC. The chain recombines TRBV5-4 with TRBJ2-7, with D possibly being TRBD1 (5 bases). The CDR3 sequence is 15 residues long. Germline assignment: CDR1 SGHNT and CDR2 YYREEE (reference sequence). V was cut by 0 bases and J by 7 bases, with 17 bases left in between.

The chain carries TRBV30 and TRBJ1-5, with D perhaps TRBD1 (6 bases). CDR3 length: 15 residues. V lost 2 bases and J lost 1, with 12 bases in between. Germline CDR1 is GTSNPN and CDR2 is SVGIG (reference sequence). DNA for the CDR3: TGTGCCTGGAGTTACAGGGAGCCAAGCAATCAGCCCCAGCATTTT. It codes for CAWSYREPSNQPQHF.

This clone was seen a single time. This rearrangement joins TRBV14 to TRBJ2-5; D is ambiguous. CDR3 length: 12 residues. CDR1 and CDR2 from the germline V gene are SGHDN and FVKESK. The V gene lost 1 base and the J gene lost 7 bases, with 7 bases spanning the gap. CDR3 coding DNA: TGTGCCAGCAGCCAAGTGGGCGCGACCCAGTACTTC. This translates into CASSQVGATQYF. Combining the CDR3 with reference TRBV14 and TRBJ2-5 gives the whole variable domain EAGVTQFPSHSVIEKGQTVTLRCDPISGHDNLYWYRRVMGKEIKFLLHFVKESKQDESGMPNNRFLAERTGGTYSTLKVQPAELEDSGVYFCASSQVGATQYFGPGTRLLVL.

Here the CDR3 DNA reads TGCGCCAGCAGCAAGGGACTTTACGAGCAGTACTTC. This gives the protein CASSKGLYEQYF. The gene calls are TRBV5-1 and TRBJ2-7, with D maybe TRBD2 (6 bases). The CDR3 is 12 residues long. V lost 4 bases and J 4 bases, leaving 9 bases between the germline ends. Germline V lookup: CDR1 SGHRS, CDR2 YFSETQ.

This chain links TRBV7-8 with TRBJ2-5; tentative D call: TRBD1 (7 bases). Germline V gives CDR1 SGHVS, CDR2 FQNEAQ. The CDR3 runs to 13 residues. V was cut by 3 bases and J by 5 bases, with 10 bases left in between. As DNA, the CDR3 is TGTGCCAGCAGCTTTTCAGGGGGGGAGACCCAGTACTTC. Residues: CASSFSGGETQYF.

This chain connects TRBV28 to TRBJ1-3; 8 nucleotides align to TRBD1. V lost 5 bases to trimming and J lost 4 bases; unmatched junction nucleotides: 10. The CDR3 has 16 amino acids. Germline assignment: CDR1 MDHEN and CDR2 SYDVKM. CDR3 loop: CASSPPGTGGGNTIYF. The CDR3 coding sequence is TGTGCCAGCAGTCCCCCAGGGACAGGCGGCGGAAACACCATATATTTT.

V usage is TRBV5-1 and J usage is TRBJ2-7; D remains ambiguous. The germline gives CDR1 SGHRS, CDR2 YFSETQ. This CDR3 spans 14 amino acids. The V gene lost 0 bases and the J gene lost 2 bases, with 9 bases spanning the gap. The CDR3 loop is CASSLGAATYEQYF. Written as DNA, the CDR3 is TGCGCCAGCAGCTTGGGGGCAGCTACCTACGAGCAGTACTTC.

This chain connects TRBV28 to TRBJ1-1, with a possible D match to TRBD1 (6 bases). The germline gives CDR1 MDHEN, CDR2 SYDVKM. V shed 6 bases and J shed 1 base, with 12 bases lying between them. The CDR3 is made up of 14 amino acids. CDR3 DNA sequence: TGTGCCAGCAGATGGACAGAACCGAACACTGAAGCTTTCTTT. Its translation: CASRWTEPNTEAFF.

The chain joins TRBV18 to TRBJ2-7; weak D call: TRBD1 (6 bases). V lost 2 bases and J lost 1, with 9 bases in between. The CDR3 totals 14 residues. The germline CDR1 and CDR2 sequences are KGHSH and LQKENI. The CDR3: CASSPNRDSYEQYF. For the CDR3, the DNA is TGTGCCAGCTCACCAAACAGGGATTCCTACGAGCAGTACTTC.

This chain connects TRBV2 to TRBJ1-5, with a possible D match to TRBD1 (6 bases). Per the germline V gene, CDR1 is SNHLY and CDR2 is FYNNEI. The CDR3 loop spans 16 amino acids. V was pared by 6 bases and J by 3 bases, with 18 bases between. CDR3 protein: CASREITGTPNQPQHF. The CDR3 DNA reads as TGTGCCAGCAGAGAAATTACAGGGACCCCCAATCAGCCCCAGCATTTT.

The V gene is TRBV9, the J gene TRBJ1-5, with 9 bases that match TRBD1. Germline lookup yields CDR1 SGDLS and CDR2 YYNGEE. V lost 3 bases to trimming and J lost 4 bases; unmatched junction nucleotides: 5. This CDR3 has 15 amino acids. The CDR3 coding sequence is TGTGCCAGCAGCGAAAGGGGGACAGGGAATCAGCCCCAGCATTTT. It is translated as CASSERGTGNQPQHF.

The chain carries TRBV15 and TRBJ1-1; tentative D call: TRBD1 (6 bases). This CDR3 has 15 amino acids. The V end lost 0 bases, the J end lost 2 bases, and 10 bases lay between the germline ends. CDR1 LNHNV and CDR2 YYDKDF come from the germline V gene (reference sequence). The CDR3 loop is CATSRDGQSNTEAFF. The CDR3 bases are TGTGCCACCAGCAGAGATGGACAGTCTAACACTGAAGCTTTCTTT. The entire variable domain, with the rest obtained from reference TRBV15 and TRBJ1-1, is as follows: DAMVIQNPRYQVTQFGKPVTLSCSQTLNHNVMYWYQQKSSQAPKLLFHYYDKDFNNEADTPDNFQSRRPNTSFCFLDIRSPGLGDTAMYLCATSRDGQSNTEAFFGQGTRLTVV.